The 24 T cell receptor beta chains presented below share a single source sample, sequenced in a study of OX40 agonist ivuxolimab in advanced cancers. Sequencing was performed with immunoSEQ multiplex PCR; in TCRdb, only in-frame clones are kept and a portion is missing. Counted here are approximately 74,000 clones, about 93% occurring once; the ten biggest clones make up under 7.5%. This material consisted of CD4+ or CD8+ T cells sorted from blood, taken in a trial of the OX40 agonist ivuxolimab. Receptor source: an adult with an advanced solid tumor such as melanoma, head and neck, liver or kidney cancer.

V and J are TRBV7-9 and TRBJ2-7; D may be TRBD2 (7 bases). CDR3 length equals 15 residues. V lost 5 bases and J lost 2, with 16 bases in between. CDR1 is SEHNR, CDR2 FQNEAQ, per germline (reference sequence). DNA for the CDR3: TGTGCCAGCAGCCAAGAGGCGGGGGCCGCCTACGAGCAGTACTTC. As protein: CASSQEAGAAYEQYF.

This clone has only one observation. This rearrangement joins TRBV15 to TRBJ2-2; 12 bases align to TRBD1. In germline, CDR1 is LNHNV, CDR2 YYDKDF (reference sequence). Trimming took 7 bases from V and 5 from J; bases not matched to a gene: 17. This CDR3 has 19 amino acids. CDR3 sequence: CATKTTGQGAIRRTGELFF. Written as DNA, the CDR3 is TGTGCCACCAAGACGACGGGACAGGGGGCAATTAGGAGGACCGGGGAGCTGTTTTTT.

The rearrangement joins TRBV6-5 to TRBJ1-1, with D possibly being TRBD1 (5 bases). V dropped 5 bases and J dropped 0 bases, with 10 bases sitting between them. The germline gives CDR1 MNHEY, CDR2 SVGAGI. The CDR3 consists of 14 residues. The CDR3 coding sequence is TGTGCCAGCAGTCTAGGGGACCTGAACACTGAAGCTTTCTTT. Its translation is CASSLGDLNTEAFF.

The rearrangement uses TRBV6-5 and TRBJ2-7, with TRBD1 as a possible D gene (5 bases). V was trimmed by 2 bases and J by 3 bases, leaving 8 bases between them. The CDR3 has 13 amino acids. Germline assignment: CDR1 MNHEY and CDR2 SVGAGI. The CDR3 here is CASSYGAIYEQYF. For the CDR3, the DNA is TGTGCCAGCAGTTACGGGGCTATCTACGAGCAGTACTTC.

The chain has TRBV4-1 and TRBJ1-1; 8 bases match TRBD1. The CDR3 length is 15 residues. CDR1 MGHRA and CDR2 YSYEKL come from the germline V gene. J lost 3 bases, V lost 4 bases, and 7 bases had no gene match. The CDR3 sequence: CASSPGQGRYTEAFF. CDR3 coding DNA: TGCGCCAGCAGCCCCGGACAGGGCAGGTACACTGAAGCTTTCTTT.

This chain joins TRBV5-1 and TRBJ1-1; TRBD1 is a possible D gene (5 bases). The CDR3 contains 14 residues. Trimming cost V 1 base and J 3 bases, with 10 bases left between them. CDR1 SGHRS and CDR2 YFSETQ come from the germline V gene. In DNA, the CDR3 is TGCGCCAGCAGCTTGTCTCAGGGATACACTGAAGCTTTCTTT. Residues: CASSLSQGYTEAFF.

CDR3 in DNA: TGTGCCAGCAGCTTGGCCGGTAACCCCTACGAGCAGTACTTC. Its translation is CASSLAGNPYEQYF. The chain carries TRBV5-6 and TRBJ2-7; no definite D call. Germline loops: CDR1 SGHDT, CDR2 YYEEEE. V lost 0 bases, J lost 2 bases, and 9 bases lay in between. The CDR3 sequence is 14 residues long.

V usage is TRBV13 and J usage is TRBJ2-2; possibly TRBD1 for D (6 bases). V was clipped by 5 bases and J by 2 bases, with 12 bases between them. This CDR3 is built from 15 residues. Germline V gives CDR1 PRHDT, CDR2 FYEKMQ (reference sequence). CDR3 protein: CASSVPGHNTGELFF. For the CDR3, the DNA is TGTGCCAGCAGCGTACCGGGACACAACACCGGGGAGCTGTTTTTT.

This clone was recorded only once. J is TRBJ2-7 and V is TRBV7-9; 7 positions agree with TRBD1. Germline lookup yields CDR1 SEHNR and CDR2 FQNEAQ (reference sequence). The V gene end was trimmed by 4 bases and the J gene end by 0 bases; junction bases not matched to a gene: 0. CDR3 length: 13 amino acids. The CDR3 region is CASSSGGSYEQYF. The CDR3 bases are TGTGCCAGCAGCTCAGGGGGCTCCTACGAGCAGTACTTC.

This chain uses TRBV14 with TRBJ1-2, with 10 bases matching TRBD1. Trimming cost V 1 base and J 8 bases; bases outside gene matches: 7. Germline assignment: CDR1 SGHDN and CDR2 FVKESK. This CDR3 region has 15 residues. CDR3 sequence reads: CASSQGDRGTEGYTF. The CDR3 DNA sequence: TGTGCCAGCAGCCAAGGGGACAGGGGAACAGAGGGCTACACCTTC.

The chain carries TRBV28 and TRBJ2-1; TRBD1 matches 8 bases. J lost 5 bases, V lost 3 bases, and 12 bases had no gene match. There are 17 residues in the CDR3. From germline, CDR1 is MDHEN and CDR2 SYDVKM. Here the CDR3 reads CASSFLAGGALDNEQFF. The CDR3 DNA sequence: TGTGCCAGCAGTTTCTTGGCAGGGGGCGCCCTGGACAATGAGCAGTTCTTC. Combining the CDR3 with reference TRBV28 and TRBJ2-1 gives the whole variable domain DVKVTQSSRYLVKRTGEKVFLECVQDMDHENMFWYRQDPGLGLRLIYFSYDVKMKEKGDIPEGYSVSREKKERFSLILESASTNQTSMYLCASSFLAGGALDNEQFFGPGTRLTVL.

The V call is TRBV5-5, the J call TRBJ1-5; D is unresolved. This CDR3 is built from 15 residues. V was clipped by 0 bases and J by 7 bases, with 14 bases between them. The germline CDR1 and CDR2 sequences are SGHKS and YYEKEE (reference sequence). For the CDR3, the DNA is TGTGCCAGCAGCTTGGCGGCAGGCTATGGCCAGCCCCAGCATTTT. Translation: CASSLAAGYGQPQHF.

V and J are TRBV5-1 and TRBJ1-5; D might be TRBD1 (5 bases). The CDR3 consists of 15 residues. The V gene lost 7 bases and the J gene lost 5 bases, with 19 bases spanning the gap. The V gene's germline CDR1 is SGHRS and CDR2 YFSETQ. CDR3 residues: CASLYPGGEDQPQHF. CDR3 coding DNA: TGCGCCAGCCTCTACCCGGGAGGGGAAGATCAGCCCCAGCATTTT.

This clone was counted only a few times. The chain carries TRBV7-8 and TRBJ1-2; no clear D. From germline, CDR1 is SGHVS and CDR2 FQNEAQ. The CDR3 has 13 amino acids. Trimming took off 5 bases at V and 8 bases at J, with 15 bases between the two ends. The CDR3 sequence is CASSPTADRGYTF. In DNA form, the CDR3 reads TGTGCCAGCAGCCCAACCGCTGACCGGGGCTACACCTTC.

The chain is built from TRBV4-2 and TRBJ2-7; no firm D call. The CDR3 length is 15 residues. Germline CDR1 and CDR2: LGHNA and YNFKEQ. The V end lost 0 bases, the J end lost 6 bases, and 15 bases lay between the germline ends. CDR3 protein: CASSQDSGSLSEQYF. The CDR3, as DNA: TGTGCCAGCAGCCAAGATAGTGGTAGCTTGAGCGAGCAGTACTTC.

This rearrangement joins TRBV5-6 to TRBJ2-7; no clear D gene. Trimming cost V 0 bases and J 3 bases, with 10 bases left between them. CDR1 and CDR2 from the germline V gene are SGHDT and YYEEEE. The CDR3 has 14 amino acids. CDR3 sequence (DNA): TGTGCCAGCAGCTTGGCGTTAAGGAGCTACGAGCAGTACTTC. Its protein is CASSLALRSYEQYF.

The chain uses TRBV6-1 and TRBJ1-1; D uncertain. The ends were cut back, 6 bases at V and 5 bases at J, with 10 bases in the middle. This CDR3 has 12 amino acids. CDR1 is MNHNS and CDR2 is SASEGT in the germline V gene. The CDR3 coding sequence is TGTGCCAGCAGCGATAGGACGACTGAAGCTTTCTTT. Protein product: CASSDRTTEAFF.

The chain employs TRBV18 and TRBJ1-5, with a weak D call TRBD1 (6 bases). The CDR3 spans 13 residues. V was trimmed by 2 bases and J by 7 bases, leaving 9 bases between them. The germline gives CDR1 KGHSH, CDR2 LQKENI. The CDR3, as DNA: TGTGCCAGCTCACCAGAACAGGGCCAGCCCCAGCATTTT. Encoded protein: CASSPEQGQPQHF. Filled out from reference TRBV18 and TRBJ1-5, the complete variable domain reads NAGVMQNPRHLVRRRGQEARLRCSPMKGHSHVYWYRQLPEEGLKFMVYLQKENIIDESGMPKERFSAEFPKEGPSILRIQQVVRGDSAAYFCASSPEQGQPQHFGDGTRLSIL.

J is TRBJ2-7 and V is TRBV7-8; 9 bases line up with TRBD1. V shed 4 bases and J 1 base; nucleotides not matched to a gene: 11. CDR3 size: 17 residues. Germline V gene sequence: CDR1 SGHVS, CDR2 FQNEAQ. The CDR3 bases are TGTGCCAGCAGCTCCGGGACAGGGTGGTCAGGGTCCTACGAGCAGTACTTC. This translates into CASSSGTGWSGSYEQYF.

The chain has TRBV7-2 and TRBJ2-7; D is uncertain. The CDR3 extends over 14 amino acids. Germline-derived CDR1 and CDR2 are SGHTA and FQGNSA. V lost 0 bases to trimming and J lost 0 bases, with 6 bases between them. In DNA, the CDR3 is TGTGCCAGCAGCTTAGCGGATGGCTCCTACGAGCAGTACTTC. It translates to CASSLADGSYEQYF. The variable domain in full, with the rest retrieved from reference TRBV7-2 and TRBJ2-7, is GAGVSQSPSNKVTEKGKDVELRCDPISGHTALYWYRQSLGQGLEFLIYFQGNSAPDKSGLPSDRFSAERTGGSVSTLTIQRTQQEDSAVYLCASSLADGSYEQYFGPGTRLTVT.

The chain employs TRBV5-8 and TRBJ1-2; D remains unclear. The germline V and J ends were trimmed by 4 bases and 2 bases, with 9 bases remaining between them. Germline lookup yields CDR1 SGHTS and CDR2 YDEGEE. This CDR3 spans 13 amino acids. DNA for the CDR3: TGTGCCAGCAGCCTAGGCCTGAACTATGGCTACACCTTC. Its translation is CASSLGLNYGYTF.

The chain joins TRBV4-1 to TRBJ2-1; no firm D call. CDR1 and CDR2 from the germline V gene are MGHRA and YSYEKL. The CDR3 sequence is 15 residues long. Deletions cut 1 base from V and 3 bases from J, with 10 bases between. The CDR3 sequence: CASSQGITGYNEQFF. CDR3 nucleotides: TGCGCCAGCAGCCAAGGGATTACCGGCTACAATGAGCAGTTCTTC.

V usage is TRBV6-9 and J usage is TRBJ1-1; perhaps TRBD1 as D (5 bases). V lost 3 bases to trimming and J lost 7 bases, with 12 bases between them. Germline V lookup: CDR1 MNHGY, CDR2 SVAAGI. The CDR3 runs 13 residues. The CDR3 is CASSYGGDYEAFF. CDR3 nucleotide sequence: TGTGCCAGCAGTTACGGGGGGGACTATGAAGCTTTCTTT.

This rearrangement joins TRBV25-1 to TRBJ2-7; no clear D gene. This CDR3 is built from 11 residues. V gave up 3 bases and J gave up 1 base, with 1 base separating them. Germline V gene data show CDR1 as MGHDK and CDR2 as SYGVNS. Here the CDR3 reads CASSESYEQYF. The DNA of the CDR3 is TGTGCCAGCAGTGAGTCCTACGAGCAGTACTTC.